Listed below are T cell receptor beta chains from one sample, sequenced in a study of T-cell reconstitution after alpha-beta-depleted transplantation in children. Using its own MiXCR run on the PCR reads, TCRdb lists one record per CDR3 protein. The sample contains hundreds of thousands of distinct CDR3 sequences, under 14% of which appear only once. The material was peripheral blood, obtained 180 days after TCRalphabeta/CD19-depleted stem cell transplant. The source is a male patient aged 2 to 10 who had a stem cell transplant for chronic granulomatous disease, so the T cells may come from the graft donor. Each CDR3 is given with its conserved first and last residue. D genes are given only for firm matches. Size tells how often a clone was seen (once, few, many) or the class of an expanded clone, and some rows leave it out.

D gene,V gene,J gene,clone size,CDR3 length,CDR3 protein,CDR3 DNA
NA,TRBV19,TRBJ1-2,NA,16,CASTTTWDGRGGGYTF,TGTGCCAGTACCACTACCTGGGACGGACGGGGTGGTGGCTACACCTTC
TRBD1,TRBV14,TRBJ2-3,NA,15,CASSRTTGGGDTQYF,TGTGCCAGCAGCCGAACGACAGGGGGTGGCGATACGCAGTATTTT
NA,TRBV7-9,TRBJ1-4,many,14,CASSEGITWEKLFF,TGTGCCAGCAGCGAGGGTATTACATGGGAAAAACTGTTTTTT
TRBD1,TRBV11-2,TRBJ2-5,many,14,CASSTTGGKETQYF,TGTGCCAGCAGCACGACAGGGGGCAAGGAGACCCAGTACTTC
TRBD2,TRBV24-1,TRBJ2-1,many,15,CATSFSGSDRREQFF,TGTGCCACCAGTTTTAGCGGGAGTGACCGGAGAGAGCAGTTCTTC
TRBD1,TRBV5-1,TRBJ1-4,many,15,CASSLGAGGVEKLFF,TGCGCCAGCAGCTTGGGGGCAGGGGGCGTTGAAAAACTGTTTTTT
NA,TRBV20-1,TRBJ2-5,many,14,CSATNLLLQETQYF,TGCAGTGCTACAAATTTACTGCTCCAAGAGACCCAGTACTTC
TRBD1,TRBV7-2,TRBJ2-6,few,16,CASSPTDRAGANVLTF,TGTGCCAGCAGCCCAACGGACAGGGCTGGGGCCAACGTCCTGACTTTC
NA,TRBV28,TRBJ1-6,many,11,CASSSRVTLHF,TGTGCCAGCAGTTCCCGGGTGACCCTCCACTTT
TRBD2,TRBV7-7,TRBJ2-3,many,16,CASSSGLAGPTDTQYF,TGTGCTAGCAGCTCAGGACTAGCGGGACCCACAGATACGCAGTATTTT
NA,TRBV6-5,TRBJ2-3,many,14,CASSYSRVTDTQYF,TGTGCCAGCAGTTACTCGCGGGTCACAGATACGCAGTATTTT
NA,TRBV7-3,TRBJ2-2,many,14,CASSRMLGPGELFF,TGTGCCAGCAGCCGGATGTTAGGCCCCGGGGAGCTGTTTTTT
NA,TRBV15,TRBJ2-3,many,10,CATRWDTQYF,TGTGCCACCAGATGGGATACGCAGTATTTT
NA,TRBV14,TRBJ2-5,few,15,CASSQALEFQETQYF,TGTGCCAGCAGCCAAGCATTAGAATTCCAAGAGACCCAGTACTTC
NA,TRBV10-3,TRBJ1-2,many,16,CAISESSGTPRDGYTF,TGTGCCATCAGTGAGTCCTCTGGGACGCCTCGGGATGGCTACACCTTC
TRBD2,TRBV7-2,TRBJ2-7,many,14,CASGAGGPSYEQYF,TGTGCCAGCGGCGCGGGGGGGCCCTCCTACGAGCAGTACTTC
TRBD1,TRBV5-1,TRBJ2-1,many,13,CASSQDRAREQFF,TGCGCCAGCAGCCAAGACAGGGCGCGTGAGCAGTTCTTC
NA,TRBV15,TRBJ2-5,many,13,CATSRDSEETQYF,TGTGCCACCAGCAGGGACTCGGAAGAGACCCAGTACTTC
NA,TRBV20-1,TRBJ2-7,NA,15,CSAKRDWSSFYEQYF,TGCAGTGCTAAAAGAGACTGGTCTTCCTTCTACGAGCAGTACTTC
TRBD1,TRBV11-2,TRBJ2-2,many,14,CASSWTGGPGELFF,TGTGCCAGCAGCTGGACAGGGGGTCCCGGGGAGCTGTTTTTT
TRBD1,TRBV20-1,TRBJ1-5,many,16,CSASLQGALSNQPQHF,TGCAGTGCTAGCCTACAGGGGGCTCTTAGCAATCAGCCCCAGCATTTT